This T cell receptor (beta chain) was retrieved from a study of metastatic and nonmetastatic thyroid tumors. Turning to the study itself: Repertoire comparison spanned blood and tumor or nodule tissue of malignant and benign thyroid patients.

The entire patient cohort was treatment-naive prior to thyroid surgery. In the original workflow: A classifier for distant metastasis in papillary thyroid cancer was constructed using CDR3 differences observed across clinicopathological groups. MiXCR was used by TCRdb to re-call the PCR reads. For this entry, the V and J calls and clone size follow TCRdb and not the study's own pipeline. The table includes roughly 50,000 clones, 22% detected once. This CDR3 contains 16 residues. From germline, CDR1 is SGDLS and CDR2 YYNGEE. Between the trimmed V and J ends, which lost 4 bases and 3 bases, there was a span of 18 bases. This clone was found many times.

This TCR came from a male donor with papillary thyroid cancer or a benign thyroid nodule (not recorded which). Some clones in this sample may be carry-over from other donors' samples. The chain has TRBV9 and TRBJ2-3; a weak D match, TRBD1 (5 bases). The sample consisted of blood. In DNA, the CDR3 is TGTGCCAGCAGCCCCCTGGGGCTAGAAGGTACAGATACGCAGTATTTT. Its protein is CASSPLGLEGTDTQYF.